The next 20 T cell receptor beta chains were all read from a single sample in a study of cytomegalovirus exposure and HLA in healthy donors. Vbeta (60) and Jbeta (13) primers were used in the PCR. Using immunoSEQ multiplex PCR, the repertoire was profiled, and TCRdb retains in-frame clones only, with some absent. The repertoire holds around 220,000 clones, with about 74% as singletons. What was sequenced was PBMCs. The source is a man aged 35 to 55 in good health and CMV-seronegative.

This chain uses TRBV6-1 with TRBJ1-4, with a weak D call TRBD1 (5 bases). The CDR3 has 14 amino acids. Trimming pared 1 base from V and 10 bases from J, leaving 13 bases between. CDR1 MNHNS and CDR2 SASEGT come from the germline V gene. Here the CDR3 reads CASSEGQGSGKLFF. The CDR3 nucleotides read TGTGCCAGCAGTGAAGGGCAGGGATCAGGAAAACTGTTTTTT.

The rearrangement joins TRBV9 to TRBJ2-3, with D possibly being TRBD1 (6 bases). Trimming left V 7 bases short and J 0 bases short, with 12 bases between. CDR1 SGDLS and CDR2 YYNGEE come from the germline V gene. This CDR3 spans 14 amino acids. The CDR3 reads CASSEGGSTDTQYF. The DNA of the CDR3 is TGTGCCAGCTCCGAAGGGGGTAGCACAGATACGCAGTATTTT.

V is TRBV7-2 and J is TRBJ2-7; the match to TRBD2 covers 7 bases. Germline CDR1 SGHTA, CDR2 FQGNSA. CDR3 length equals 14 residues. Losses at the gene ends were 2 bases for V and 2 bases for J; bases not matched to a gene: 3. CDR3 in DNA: TGTGCCAGCAGCTTACTCGGGGGGACCTACGAGCAGTACTTC. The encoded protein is CASSLLGGTYEQYF.

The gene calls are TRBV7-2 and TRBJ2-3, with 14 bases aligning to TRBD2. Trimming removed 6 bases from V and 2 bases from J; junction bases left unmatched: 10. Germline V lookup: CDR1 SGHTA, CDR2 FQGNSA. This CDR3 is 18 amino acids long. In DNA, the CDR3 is TGTGCCAGCAGTTCGCCCACGACTAGCGGGGGGGTCACAGATACGCAGTATTTT. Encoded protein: CASSSPTTSGGVTDTQYF. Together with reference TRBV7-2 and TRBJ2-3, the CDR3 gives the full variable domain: GAGVSQSPSNKVTEKGKDVELRCDPISGHTALYWYRQSLGQGLEFLIYFQGNSAPDKSGLPSDRFSAERTGGSVSTLTIQRTQQEDSAVYLCASSSPTTSGGVTDTQYFGPGTRLTVL.

The CDR3 spells CASSLQGTSGFSYEQYF. In nucleotides, the CDR3 is TGTGCCAGCAGCTTACAAGGGACTAGCGGGTTCTCCTACGAGCAGTACTTC. The rearrangement joins TRBV7-2 to TRBJ2-7, with 12 bases fitting TRBD2. CDR3 length: 17 amino acids. V was clipped by 2 bases and J by 0 bases; unmatched bases: 5. Germline lookup yields CDR1 SGHTA and CDR2 FQGNSA.

In nucleotides, the CDR3 is TGTGCCAGCAGCGTAAGTTCGACAGGGGGCACGGGGACTGAAGCTTTCTTT. Encoded protein: CASSVSSTGGTGTEAFF. The chain joins TRBV9 to TRBJ1-1, with 10 bases aligning to TRBD1. With 1 base clipped from V and 5 bases from J, the junction kept 11 bases outside the gene matches. Germline lookup yields CDR1 SGDLS and CDR2 YYNGEE. The CDR3 covers 17 residues. Supplemented by reference TRBV9 and TRBJ1-1, the full variable domain reads DSGVTQTPKHLITATGQRVTLRCSPRSGDLSVYWYQQSLDQGLQFLIQYYNGEERAKGNILERFSAQQFPDLHSELNLSSLELGDSALYFCASSVSSTGGTGTEAFFGQGTRLTVV.

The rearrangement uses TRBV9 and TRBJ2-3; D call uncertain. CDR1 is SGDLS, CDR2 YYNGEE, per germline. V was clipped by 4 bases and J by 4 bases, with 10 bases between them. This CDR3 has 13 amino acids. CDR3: CASSSYGADTQYF. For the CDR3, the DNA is TGTGCCAGCAGCTCGTATGGAGCAGATACGCAGTATTTT.

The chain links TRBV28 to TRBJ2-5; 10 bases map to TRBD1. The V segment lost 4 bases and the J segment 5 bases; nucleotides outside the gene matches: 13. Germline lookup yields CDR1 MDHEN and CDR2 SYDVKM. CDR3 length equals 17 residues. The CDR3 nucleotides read TGTGCCAGCAGTTCCTGGACAGGGGGAAGTGTACAGGAGACCCAGTACTTC. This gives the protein CASSSWTGGSVQETQYF.

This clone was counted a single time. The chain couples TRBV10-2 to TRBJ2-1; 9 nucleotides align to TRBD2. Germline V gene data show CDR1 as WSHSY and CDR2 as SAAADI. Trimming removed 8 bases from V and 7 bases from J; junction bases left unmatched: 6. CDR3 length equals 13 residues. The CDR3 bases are TGCGCCAGCCTAGCGGGAACCCGTAATGAGCAGTTCTTC. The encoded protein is CASLAGTRNEQFF.

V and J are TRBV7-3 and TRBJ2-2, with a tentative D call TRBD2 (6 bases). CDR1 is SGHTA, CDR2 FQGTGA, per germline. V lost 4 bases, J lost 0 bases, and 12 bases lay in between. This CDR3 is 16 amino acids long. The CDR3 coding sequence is TGTGCCAGCAGCTCAGGACGACTAGCGAACACCGGGGAGCTGTTTTTT. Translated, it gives CASSSGRLANTGELFF.

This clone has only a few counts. CDR3: CASSVLSGTDNEQFF. The CDR3 DNA follows: TGTGCCAGCAGCGTCCTTTCCGGGACTGATAATGAGCAGTTCTTC. The chain is built from TRBV7-8 and TRBJ2-1; a weak D match, TRBD2 (6 bases). The CDR3 runs to 15 residues. The ends were cut back, 5 bases at V and 7 bases at J, with 18 bases in the middle. CDR1 SGHVS and CDR2 FQNEAQ come from the germline V gene. Full variable domain (rest looked up from reference TRBV7-8 and TRBJ2-1): GAGVSQSPRYKVAKRGQDVALRCDPISGHVSLFWYQQALGQGPEFLTYFQNEAQLDKSGLPSDRFFAERPEGSVSTLKIQRTQQEDSAVYLCASSVLSGTDNEQFFGPGTRLTVL.

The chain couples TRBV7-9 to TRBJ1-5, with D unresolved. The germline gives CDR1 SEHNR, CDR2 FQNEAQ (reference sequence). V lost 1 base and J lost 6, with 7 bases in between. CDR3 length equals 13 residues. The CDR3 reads CASSLGSGQPQHF. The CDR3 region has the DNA TGTGCCAGCAGCTTAGGATCGGGTCAGCCCCAGCATTTT.

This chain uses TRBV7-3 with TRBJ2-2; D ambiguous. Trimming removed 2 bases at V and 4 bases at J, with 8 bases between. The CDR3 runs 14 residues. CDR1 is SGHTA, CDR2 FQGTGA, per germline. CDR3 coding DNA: TGTGCCAGCAGCTTAGGGCTGCTCACCGGGGAGCTGTTTTTT. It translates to CASSLGLLTGELFF.

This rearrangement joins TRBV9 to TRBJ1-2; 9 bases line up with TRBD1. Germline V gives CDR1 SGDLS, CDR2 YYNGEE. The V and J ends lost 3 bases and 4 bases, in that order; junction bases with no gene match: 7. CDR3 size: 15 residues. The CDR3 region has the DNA TGTGCCAGCAGCGCCGGACAGGGGACGGCCTATGGCTACACCTTC. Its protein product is CASSAGQGTAYGYTF.

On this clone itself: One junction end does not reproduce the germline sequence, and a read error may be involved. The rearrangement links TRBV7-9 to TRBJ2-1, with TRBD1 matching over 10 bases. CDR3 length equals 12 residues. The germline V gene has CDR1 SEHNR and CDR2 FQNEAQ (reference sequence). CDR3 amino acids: CSSSPTGGEQFF. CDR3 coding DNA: TGTTCCAGCAGCCCGACAGGGGGCGAGCAGTTCTTC.

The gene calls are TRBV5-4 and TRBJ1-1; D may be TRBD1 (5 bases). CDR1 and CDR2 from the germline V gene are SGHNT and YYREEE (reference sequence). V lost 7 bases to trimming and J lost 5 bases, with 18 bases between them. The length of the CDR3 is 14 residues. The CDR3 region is CASFLGGGRTEAFF. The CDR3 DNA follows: TGTGCCAGCTTCCTGGGCGGGGGGAGGACTGAAGCTTTCTTT. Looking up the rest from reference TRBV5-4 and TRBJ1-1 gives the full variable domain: ETGVTQSPTHLIKTRGQQVTLRCSSQSGHNTVSWYQQALGQGPQFIFQYYREEENGRGNFPPRFSGLQFPNYSSELNVNALELDDSALYLCASFLGGGRTEAFFGQGTRLTVV.

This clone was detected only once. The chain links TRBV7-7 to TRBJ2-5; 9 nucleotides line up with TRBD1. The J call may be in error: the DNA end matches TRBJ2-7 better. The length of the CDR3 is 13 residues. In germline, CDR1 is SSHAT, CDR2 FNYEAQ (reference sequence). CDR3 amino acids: CASSPGQGYEQYF. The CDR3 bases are TGTGCCAGCAGCCCGGGACAGGGCTACGAGCAGTACTTC.

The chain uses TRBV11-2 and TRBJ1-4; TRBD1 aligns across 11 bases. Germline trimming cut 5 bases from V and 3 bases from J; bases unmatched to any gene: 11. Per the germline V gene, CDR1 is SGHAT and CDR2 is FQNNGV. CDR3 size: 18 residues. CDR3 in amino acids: CASSQRPPGQGANEKLFF. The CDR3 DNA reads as TGTGCCAGCAGCCAGCGTCCTCCGGGACAGGGGGCTAATGAAAAACTGTTTTTT.

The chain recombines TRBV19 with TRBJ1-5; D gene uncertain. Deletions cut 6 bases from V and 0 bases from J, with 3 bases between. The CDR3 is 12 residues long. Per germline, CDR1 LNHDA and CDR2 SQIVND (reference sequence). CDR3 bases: TGTGCCAGTAGCCGTAGCAATCAGCCCCAGCATTTT. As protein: CASSRSNQPQHF.

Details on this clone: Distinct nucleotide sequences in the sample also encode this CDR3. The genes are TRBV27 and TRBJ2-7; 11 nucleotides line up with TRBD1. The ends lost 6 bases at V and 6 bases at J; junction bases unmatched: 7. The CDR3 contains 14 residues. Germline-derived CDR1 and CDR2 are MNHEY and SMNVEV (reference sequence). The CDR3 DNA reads TGTGCCAGCAGCCCCCCCGGGACAGGGGGCGAGCAGTACTTC. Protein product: CASSPPGTGGEQYF.